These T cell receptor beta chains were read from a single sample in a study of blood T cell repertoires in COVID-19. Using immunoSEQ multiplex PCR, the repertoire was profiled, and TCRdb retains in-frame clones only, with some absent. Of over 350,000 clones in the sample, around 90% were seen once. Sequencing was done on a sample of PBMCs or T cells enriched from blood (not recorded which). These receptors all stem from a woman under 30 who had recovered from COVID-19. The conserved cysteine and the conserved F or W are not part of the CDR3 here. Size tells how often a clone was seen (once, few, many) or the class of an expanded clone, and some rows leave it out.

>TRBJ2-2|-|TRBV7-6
ASSQTGGAVSIGELF
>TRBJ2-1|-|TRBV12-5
ASGTLLAPGLAGGHPENEQF
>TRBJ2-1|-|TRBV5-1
ASSPTGVSSYNEQF
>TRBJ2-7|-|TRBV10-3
AIRGQNYEQY
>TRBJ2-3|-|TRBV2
ASRRREFTTDTQY
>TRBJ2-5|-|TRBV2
ASSGVSGIQETQY
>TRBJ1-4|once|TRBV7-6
ASSLTTGRSEKLF
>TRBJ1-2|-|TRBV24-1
ATSSGTYGYT
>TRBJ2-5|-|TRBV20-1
SASSHRLAGGQETQY
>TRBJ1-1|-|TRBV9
ASSSGQKNTEAF
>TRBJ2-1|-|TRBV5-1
ASSLDSTGMGSYNEQF
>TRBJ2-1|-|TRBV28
ASRRTSGGAGEQF
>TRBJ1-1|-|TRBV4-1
ASSQAGQGNTEAF
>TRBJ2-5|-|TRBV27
ASSSIGTVQETQY
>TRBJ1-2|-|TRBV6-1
ASSEGAGHGYT
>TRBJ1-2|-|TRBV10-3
AISEFTKTAGYT
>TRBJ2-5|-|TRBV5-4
ASRIAEETQY
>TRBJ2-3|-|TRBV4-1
ASSQVSAGGLSTDTQY
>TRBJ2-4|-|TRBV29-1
SATGALLNIQY
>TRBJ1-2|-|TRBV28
ASSLTGREGANYGYT
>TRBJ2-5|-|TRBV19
ATGLAGAETQY
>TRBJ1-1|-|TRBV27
ASSTQGNTEAF
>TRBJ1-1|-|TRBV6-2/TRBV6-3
ASSRQGSNTEAF
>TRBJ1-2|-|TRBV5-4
ASSRDRAGGYT
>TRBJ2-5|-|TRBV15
AAIPGLGDQETQY
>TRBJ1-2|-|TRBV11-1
ASSGTKYGYT
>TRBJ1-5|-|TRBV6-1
ASSELPGRANQPQH
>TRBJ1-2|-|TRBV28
ASSFLDRDLYGYT
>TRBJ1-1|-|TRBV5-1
ASSFSLGQGNTEAF
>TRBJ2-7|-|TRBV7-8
ASSLVVQGAGTYEQY
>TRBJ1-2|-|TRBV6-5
ASSYAPGQRAVGYT
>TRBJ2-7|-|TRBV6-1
ASSEALLYEQY
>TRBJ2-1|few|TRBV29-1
SVEEGPDRATYNEQF
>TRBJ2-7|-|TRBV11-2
ASSPFYGGPYEQY
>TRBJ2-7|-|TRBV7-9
ASSLGGQAYEQY